These 20 T cell receptor beta chains were all obtained from the same sample, sequenced in a study of T cell repertoires in cytomegalovirus infection. TCRdb called the reads again in MiXCR, with one record for every CDR3 protein. The sample holds approximately 140,000 distinct CDR3 sequences, 7.5% to 9% seen once. Sequencing was performed on PBMCs. The source of these receptors is a human donor in good health (CMV status not recorded). Some clones in this sample may be carry-over from other donors' samples.

There are many counts of this clonotype. The CDR3 sequence: CASSSWTNEKLFF. DNA for the CDR3: TGTGCCAGCAGTTCATGGACAAATGAAAAACTGTTTTTT. This chain links TRBV28 with TRBJ1-4, with D perhaps TRBD1 (5 bases). CDR1 and CDR2 (germline): MDHEN, SYDVKM. The CDR3 covers 13 residues. Trimming cost V 4 bases and J 5 bases, with 8 bases left between them.

This clonotype showed up many times. The DNA for the CDR3 is TGCAGTGCTAGAACGGGGGGGCCTCTCCCCGGGGAGCTGTTTTTT. Residues: CSARTGGPLPGELFF. The V gene is TRBV20-1, the J gene TRBJ2-2, with 8 nucleotides matching TRBD2. The ends lost 2 bases at V and 6 bases at J; junction bases unmatched: 8. The CDR3 length is 15 residues. Germline V gives CDR1 DFQATT, CDR2 SNEGSKA (reference sequence).

In its sample, this clonotype was seen a few times. The gene calls are TRBV18 and TRBJ2-5, with unresolved D. The V gene's germline CDR1 is KGHSH and CDR2 LQKENI. Trimming took off 2 bases at V and 2 bases at J, with 12 bases between the two ends. The CDR3 has 15 amino acids. The CDR3 here is CASSPEMEGQETQYF. For the CDR3, the DNA is TGTGCCAGCTCACCAGAGATGGAAGGGCAAGAGACCCAGTACTTC.

In this sample, this clonotype turned up a few times. The V gene is TRBV5-1, the J gene TRBJ2-6; 10 nucleotides match TRBD1. J was trimmed by 2 bases and V by 5 bases; bases with no gene match: 7. This CDR3 has 17 residues. Germline values: CDR1 SGHRS, CDR2 YFSETQ. In DNA, the CDR3 is TGCGCCAGCAGGTTGACAGGGGGCCTAACTGGGGCCAACGTCCTGACTTTC. It specifies CASRLTGGLTGANVLTF.

Relative to its sample, this clonotype is medium-sized. This chain joins TRBV7-2 and TRBJ2-7; TRBD2 is a possible D gene (5 bases). V lost 4 bases, J lost 6 bases, and 16 bases lay in between. Germline V lookup: CDR1 SGHTA, CDR2 FQGNSA. The length of the CDR3 is 14 residues. The CDR3 DNA reads as TGTGCCAGCAGCTCACCTGCTAGCTGGTCCGAGCAGTACTTC. It specifies CASSSPASWSEQYF.

The chain is built from TRBV24-1 and TRBJ2-7; the D gene could be TRBD1 or TRBD2 (5 bases each). The CDR3 totals 13 residues. Germline CDR1 and CDR2: KGHDR and SFDVKD. V dropped 6 bases and J dropped 3 bases, with 11 bases sitting between them. Here the CDR3 reads CATSRRDGYEQYF. As DNA, the CDR3 is TGTGCCACCAGTCGTCGGGACGGCTACGAGCAGTACTTC.

This clonotype was counted ten times or more. The chain has TRBV2 and TRBJ2-5, with D possibly matching TRBD2 (5 bases). V was trimmed by 6 bases and J by 3 bases, leaving 14 bases between them. This CDR3 spans 14 amino acids. Germline V gene data show CDR1 as SNHLY and CDR2 as FYNNEI. DNA for the CDR3: TGTGCCAGCAGGAGCGAACTAGTAAAAGAGACCCAGTACTTC. As protein: CASRSELVKETQYF. The full variable domain, its missing parts supplied by reference TRBV2 and TRBJ2-5, is EPEVTQTPSHQVTQMGQEVILRCVPISNHLYFYWYRQILGQKVEFLVSFYNNEISEKSEIFDDQFSVERPDGSNFTLKIRSTKLEDSAMYFCASRSELVKETQYFGPGTRLLVL.

This clonotype was counted many times. V is TRBV12-3 or TRBV12-4 and J is TRBJ1-5; D is ambiguous. The CDR3 runs 15 residues. V lost 9 bases, J lost 2 bases, and 17 bases lay in between. CDR3 in amino acids: CASSPARAGNQPQHF. Here the CDR3 DNA reads TGTGCCAGTTCCCCCGCACGGGCGGGCAATCAGCCCCAGCATTTT.

J is TRBJ2-1 and V is TRBV7-7; D is unclear. This CDR3 is built from 14 residues. Germline V gene sequence: CDR1 SSHAT, CDR2 FNYEAQ (reference sequence). With 3 bases removed from V and 7 bases from J, the gap between germline ends came to 13 bases. The CDR3 loop reads CASSFGDTLNEQFF. CDR3 in DNA: TGTGCCAGCAGCTTCGGCGACACCTTGAATGAGCAGTTCTTC.

A word on this clonotype: A much larger clone sits a single nucleotide away, making a read error possible. The conserved phenylalanine or tryptophan normally closing the CDR3 is absent here, so this likely arose from a read error. The rearrangement links TRBV10-3 to TRBJ2-3; 10 bases align to TRBD2. CDR3 length: 15 residues. The germline CDR1 and CDR2 sequences are ENHRY and SYGVKD. Germline trimming cut 5 bases from V and 1 base from J; bases unmatched to any gene: 3. The CDR3 DNA reads TGTGCCATCAGTCCCGGGACTAGCGGCACAGATACGCAGTATCTT. Its protein product is CAISPGTSGTDTQYL.

This rearrangement joins TRBV29-1 to TRBJ2-3, with 9 bases matching TRBD1. Germline V gene sequence: CDR1 SQVTM, CDR2 ANQGSEA. The CDR3 covers 16 residues. V dropped 0 bases and J dropped 6; count of bases not matched to a gene: 10. The CDR3 DNA sequence: TGCAGCGTTGAAGATGGGACAGGGAGGGGTAGGGATACGCAGTATTTT. Its protein product is CSVEDGTGRGRDTQYF.

At least ten counts were recorded for this clonotype. The chain combines TRBV7-2 with TRBJ2-1; TRBD2 matches at 9 bases. CDR1 is SGHTA and CDR2 is FQGNSA in the germline V gene. V gave up 5 bases and J gave up 9 bases; unmatched junction bases: 5. This CDR3 is built from 13 residues. CDR3 sequence: CASSRGGAGEQFF. Written as DNA, the CDR3 is TGTGCCAGCAGCCGCGGGGGGGCTGGTGAGCAGTTCTTC.

This clonotype has a count of ten or more. This chain connects TRBV5-1 to TRBJ1-4, with D perhaps matching TRBD1 (5 bases). This CDR3 contains 14 residues. Germline V gene data show CDR1 as SGHRS and CDR2 as YFSETQ. V gave up 0 bases and J gave up 7 bases, with 10 bases separating them. This chain's CDR3 is CASSLEAGGEKLFF. The CDR3 region has the DNA TGCGCCAGCAGCTTGGAGGCCGGGGGTGAAAAACTGTTTTTT.

The rearrangement links TRBV10-3 to TRBJ1-1; TRBD1 agrees at 7 bases. V was clipped by 10 bases and J by 0 bases; unmatched bases: 17. The CDR3 length is 17 residues. Germline CDR1 and CDR2: ENHRY and SYGVKD. The CDR3 coding sequence is TGTGCCACTAGGGGACCGGGACAGCTATTCATGAACACTGAAGCTTTCTTT. Translating gives CATRGPGQLFMNTEAFF.

This clonotype was picked up many times. In DNA, the CDR3 is TGTGCCAGTAGTCTAGCGGGGGCTCCCAATGAGCAGTTCTTC. Protein: CASSLAGAPNEQFF. The rearrangement links TRBV19 to TRBJ2-1, with 10 positions matching TRBD2. The junction had 4 bases not matched to a gene; V was cut back by 5 bases and J by 6 bases. Germline V gene lookup returns CDR1 LNHDA and CDR2 SQIVND (reference sequence). This CDR3 is built from 14 residues.

This clonotype was seen a few times. V is TRBV12-3 or TRBV12-4 and J is TRBJ2-1, with a possible D match to TRBD2 (6 bases). Deletions cut 5 bases from V and 0 bases from J, with 8 bases between. The CDR3 has 14 residues. The CDR3 DNA sequence: TGTGCCAGCAGTCCGGGACTCTCCTACAATGAGCAGTTCTTC. This translates into CASSPGLSYNEQFF.

This clonotype has ten or more counts. This rearrangement joins TRBV28 to TRBJ2-3; D could derive from TRBD1 or TRBD2 (5 bases each). The germline V gene has CDR1 MDHEN and CDR2 SYDVKM. The ends were cut back, 3 bases at V and 5 bases at J, with 15 bases in the middle. This CDR3 has 15 residues. The CDR3 loop is CASSFYTGAEDTQYF. The CDR3 nucleotides read TGTGCCAGCAGTTTCTACACCGGGGCCGAAGATACGCAGTATTTT.

This clonotype was found once. The conserved final phenylalanine or tryptophan is absent from the CDR3, which likely points to a read error. This chain links TRBV19 with TRBJ2-5, with D perhaps being TRBD1 or TRBD2 (5 bases each). Germline assignment: CDR1 LNHDA and CDR2 SQIVND (reference sequence). Trimming took 4 bases from V and 6 from J, leaving 12 bases between them. The CDR3 runs to 13 residues. CDR3: CASSTDKGQTQYV. In DNA, the CDR3 is TGTGCCAGTAGTACCGACAAGGGACAGACCCAGTACGTC.

The gene calls are TRBV7-2 and TRBJ1-2; D might be TRBD1 (5 bases). V lost 5 bases and J 3 bases, leaving 22 bases between the germline ends. CDR3 size: 17 residues. The V gene's germline CDR1 is SGHTA and CDR2 FQGNSA. CDR3 sequence (DNA): TGTGCCAGCAGCCCGTGTAGGCCCAGAGGGGATTACTATGGCTACACCTTC. Translated: CASSPCRPRGDYYGYTF.

This clonotype was seen only a few times. The V call is TRBV7-9, the J call TRBJ2-1; 11 bases are shared with TRBD2. The V segment lost 5 bases and the J segment 5 bases; nucleotides outside the gene matches: 8. The CDR3 sequence is 16 residues long. The germline CDR1 and CDR2 sequences are SEHNR and FQNEAQ (reference sequence). The CDR3: CASSQLGTSGNNEQFF. Here the CDR3 DNA reads TGTGCCAGCAGCCAACTCGGGACTAGCGGAAACAATGAGCAGTTCTTC. Based on the CDR3 plus reference TRBV7-9 and TRBJ2-1, the full variable domain is DTGVSQNPRHKITKRGQNVTFRCDPISEHNRLYWYRQTLGQGPEFLTYFQNEAQLEKSRLLSDRFSAERPKGSFSTLEIQRTEQGDSAMYLCASSQLGTSGNNEQFFGPGTRLTVL.